This TCR beta chain was obtained from a study of T cell repertoires in cytomegalovirus infection. Study background: It can be stated that public TCR beta signatures indicated CMV infection as well as a matching HLA type.

Study-wide findings and caveats: HLA-C-restricted TCR beta clonotypes specific for CMV led the ex vivo response.

This CDR3 spans 13 amino acids. Looked up from germline, CDR1 is SQVTM and CDR2 is ANQGSEA. Germline trimming cut 5 bases from V and 9 bases from J; bases unmatched to any gene: 8. Many counts were recorded for this clonotype. Antigen specificity is unknown. TCRdb redid the calling of the reads with MiXCR, one entry per CDR3 protein. The data hold roughly 150,000 distinct CDR3 sequences, with about 25% observed a single time. The specimen was PBMCs. The chain carries TRBV29-1 and TRBJ2-3, with 10 bases aligning to TRBD2. The TCR originated in a human donor in good health (CMV status not recorded). Some clones in this sample may be carry-over from other donors' samples. CDR3 sequence (DNA): TGCAGCGTTTTCAGCGGGGGGGTGATAACGCAGTATTTT. Residues: CSVFSGGVITQYF.